This T cell receptor beta chain was sequenced during a study of OX40 agonist ivuxolimab in advanced cancers. The CDR3 sequence is 15 residues long. CDR1 and CDR2 from the germline V gene are GTSNPN and SVGIG (reference sequence). V lost 2 bases to trimming and J lost 0 bases, with 12 bases between them. The repertoire was sequenced with immunoSEQ multiplex PCR; TCRdb's copy has only in-frame clones and lacks some. This repertoire shows under 100,000 clones, about 91% found once; its top ten account for 2.6%. V and J are TRBV30 and TRBJ2-3; D may be TRBD1 or TRBD2 (5 bases each). The material was CD4+ or CD8+ T cells sorted from blood, obtained in a trial of the OX40 agonist ivuxolimab. The sequence derives from an adult with an advanced solid tumor such as melanoma, head and neck, liver or kidney cancer. The CDR3 loop reads CAWSRDGVSTDTQYF. The CDR3 DNA reads TGTGCCTGGAGTCGGGACGGGGTGAGCACAGATACGCAGTATTTT.